Presented here are 25 T cell receptor beta chains from one specimen sequenced in a study of identical twins. Each CDR3 protein is one row after TCRdb ran MiXCR on the 5' RACE reads. Of some 260,000 distinct CDR3 sequences in the sample, more than 12% were seen once. Sequenced input: memory (CD45RO+) T cells sorted from blood. The receptors derive from a woman aged 18-29 years in good health.

This clonotype was counted only a few times. V is TRBV12-3 or TRBV12-4 and J is TRBJ2-2; 12 positions agree with TRBD2. The CDR3 length is 16 residues. J was trimmed by 7 bases and V by 6 bases; bases with no gene match: 9. This CDR3 reads CASSLGLAGRNGELFF. CDR3 coding DNA: TGTGCCAGCAGCCTGGGACTAGCGGGTAGGAACGGGGAGCTGTTTTTT.

V and J are TRBV20-1 and TRBJ1-2; tentatively, D is TRBD1 (5 bases). Germline lookup yields CDR1 DFQATT and CDR2 SNEGSKA (reference sequence). Deletions cut 6 bases from V and 7 bases from J, with 18 bases between. The CDR3 extends over 13 amino acids. CDR3 residues: CSAHHSYTGGYTF. As DNA, the CDR3 is TGCAGTGCACACCATTCCTATACAGGTGGCTACACCTTC.

This clonotype has a handful of counts. The chain links TRBV20-1 to TRBJ2-1, with D unresolved. Per germline, CDR1 DFQATT and CDR2 SNEGSKA (reference sequence). The CDR3 runs to 12 residues. V was pared by 0 bases and J by 9 bases, with 9 bases between. CDR3 bases: TGCAGTGCTAGAGATCCTGGGATTGAGCAGTTCTTC. This translates into CSARDPGIEQFF.

The table lists this clonotype with a few counts. The chain recombines TRBV7-9 with TRBJ2-2, with D unresolved. Germline assignment: CDR1 SEHNR and CDR2 FQNEAQ (reference sequence). Trimming left V 1 base short and J 1 base short, with 4 bases between. The CDR3 loop spans 14 amino acids. The CDR3 protein is CASSLELNTGELFF. CDR3 DNA: TGTGCCAGCAGCTTAGAACTGAACACCGGGGAGCTGTTTTTT.

The chain joins TRBV6-2 or TRBV6-3 to TRBJ2-1; 10 nucleotides agree with TRBD2. V shed 8 bases and J 8 bases; nucleotides not matched to a gene: 18. This CDR3 contains 17 residues. The germline gives CDR1 MNHEY, CDR2 SVGEGT. Here the CDR3 reads CASEAQAGLAWRDEQFF. The CDR3 region has the DNA TGTGCCAGCGAGGCTCAAGCGGGACTAGCGTGGCGAGATGAGCAGTTCTTC.

This clonotype has a handful of counts. The chain couples TRBV6-5 to TRBJ1-1; D not resolved. Trimming removed 4 bases from V and 3 bases from J, with 12 bases in between. Germline CDR1 MNHEY, CDR2 SVGAGI. CDR3 length: 14 residues. CDR3 residues: CASSSTPGDTEAFF. The CDR3 bases are TGTGCCAGCAGTTCTACCCCGGGTGACACTGAAGCTTTCTTT.

This clonotype was picked up a small number of times. The J gene is TRBJ1-6, the V gene TRBV3-1; no clear D. The CDR3 is 12 amino acids. V lost 0 bases to trimming and J lost 10 bases, with 4 bases between them. Germline values: CDR1 LGHDT, CDR2 YNNKEL (reference sequence). As DNA, the CDR3 is TGTGCCAGCAGCCAAGACCGGTCACCCCTCCACTTT. Its protein product is CASSQDRSPLHF.

This clonotype was observed a few times. A clone one base away is much larger, so this may be a read error. This chain connects TRBV12-3 or TRBV12-4 to TRBJ2-1, with a weak D call TRBD2 (6 bases). Trimming took off 0 bases at V and 9 bases at J, with 15 bases between the two ends. The CDR3 has 15 residues. The CDR3 spells CASSLAGCGKGEQFF. CDR3 sequence (DNA): TGTGCCAGCAGTTTAGCGGGTTGCGGGAAGGGTGAGCAGTTCTTC.

This clonotype was detected a few times. The chain joins TRBV4-1 to TRBJ2-3; 8 positions match TRBD2. In germline, CDR1 is MGHRA, CDR2 YSYEKL. CDR3 length: 17 amino acids. V shed 0 bases, J shed 8 bases, and the junction held 13 bases outside the gene matches. CDR3 nucleotide sequence: TGCGCCAGCAGCCAAGAATGGAGCGGGAGTGTACTTCCTACGCAGTATTTT. Residues: CASSQEWSGSVLPTQYF.

In its sample, this clonotype was seen a few times. The rearrangement links TRBV13 to TRBJ2-6, with 8 bases aligning to TRBD1. This CDR3 is built from 19 residues. Per germline, CDR1 PRHDT and CDR2 FYEKMQ (reference sequence). After removal of 0 bases from V and 1 base from J, the junction contained 8 bases not matched to a gene. The CDR3 sequence: CASSLGPGQAPSGANVLTF. CDR3 sequence (DNA): TGTGCCAGCAGCTTAGGCCCGGGACAGGCCCCATCTGGGGCCAACGTCCTGACTTTC.

There are a few counts of this clonotype. The chain has TRBV5-1 and TRBJ2-7; D is possibly TRBD2 (6 bases). This CDR3 has 14 residues. CDR1 SGHRS and CDR2 YFSETQ come from the germline V gene. V lost 1 base, J lost 1 base, and 9 bases lay in between. The CDR3 bases are TGCGCCAGCAGCTTGTATGGGGGGTCCTACGAGCAGTACTTC. Translation gives CASSLYGGSYEQYF.

The table lists this clonotype with a few counts. The chain uses TRBV5-6 and TRBJ1-2; D is ambiguous. V lost 5 bases and J lost 5, with 10 bases in between. This CDR3 spans 12 amino acids. Germline CDR1 SGHDT, CDR2 YYEEEE. The CDR3: CASRREEYGYTF. The CDR3 nucleotides are TGTGCCAGCAGGCGGGAGGAATATGGCTACACCTTC.

This clonotype ranks as medium-sized. The chain employs TRBV6-1 and TRBJ2-2; the D gene is possibly TRBD1 (7 bases). The germline gives CDR1 MNHNS, CDR2 SASEGT. CDR3 length: 14 residues. The V and J ends lost 3 bases and 3 bases respectively, with 8 bases between them. The CDR3 region is CASSDRGDTGELFF. The DNA for the CDR3 is TGTGCCAGCAGTGACAGGGGGGACACCGGGGAGCTGTTTTTT.

This rearrangement joins TRBV2 to TRBJ2-1, with 13 bases identical to TRBD2. V lost 7 bases and J lost 9; bases outside the gene matches: 9. CDR3 length: 15 residues. Germline CDR1 and CDR2: SNHLY and FYNNEI. CDR3 in amino acids: CASKWTSGREAEQFF. The CDR3 coding sequence is TGTGCCAGCAAATGGACTAGCGGGAGAGAGGCTGAGCAGTTCTTC.

The genes are TRBV7-8 and TRBJ2-1, with 8 bases aligning to TRBD2. V lost 6 bases to trimming and J lost 11 bases; unmatched junction nucleotides: 12. Germline values: CDR1 SGHVS, CDR2 FQNEAQ. The CDR3 totals 14 residues. CDR3: CASRVSGKGNKQFF. The CDR3 DNA reads as TGTGCCAGCAGGGTTAGCGGGAAGGGGAATAAGCAGTTCTTC.

The chain carries TRBV5-1 and TRBJ2-1; TRBD2 might be the D (5 bases). Trimming stripped 6 bases from V and 1 base from J, with 14 bases between. The CDR3 loop spans 15 amino acids. Per germline, CDR1 SGHRS and CDR2 YFSETQ. The CDR3 here is CASTGSTGSYNEQFF. In DNA form, the CDR3 reads TGCGCCAGCACCGGCTCCACGGGATCCTACAATGAGCAGTTCTTC.

CDR3 DNA: TGTGCCAGCAGTAAGGATCAGTGGACCGGGGAGCTGTTTTTT. Residues: CASSKDQWTGELFF. The chain is built from TRBV2 and TRBJ2-2; D call uncertain. The germline V and J ends were trimmed by 5 bases and 5 bases, with 12 bases remaining between them. Germline V CDR1 and CDR2: SNHLY, FYNNEI. The CDR3 sequence is 14 residues long.

In its sample, this clonotype was seen many times. The chain combines TRBV11-2 with TRBJ1-6, with D perhaps matching TRBD1 (6 bases). CDR1 is SGHAT and CDR2 is FQNNGV in the germline V gene. The CDR3 extends over 16 amino acids. V lost 2 bases, J lost 7 bases, and 15 bases lay in between. The CDR3 is CASSLQAGAPNSPLHF. Here the CDR3 DNA reads TGTGCCAGCAGCTTACAAGCAGGGGCCCCGAATTCACCCCTCCACTTT.

At least ten counts were recorded for this clonotype. The genes are TRBV6-1 and TRBJ1-6, with D perhaps TRBD1 (5 bases). CDR3 length: 17 amino acids. Germline V lookup: CDR1 MNHNS, CDR2 SASEGT. Trimming pared 3 bases from V and 7 bases from J, leaving 19 bases between. Written as DNA, the CDR3 is TGTGCCAGCAGTGAGACCGGAGCGGGAGGGGTAAATTCACCCCTCCACTTT. This codes for CASSETGAGGVNSPLHF.

The gene calls are TRBV10-1 and TRBJ2-1, with 7 bases fitting TRBD1. Germline V gene data show CDR1 as WNHNN and CDR2 as SYGVQD (reference sequence). CDR3 length: 13 amino acids. Trimming removed 8 bases from V and 8 bases from J; junction bases left unmatched: 9. This CDR3 reads CASATHRGDEQFF. CDR3 nucleotides: TGCGCCAGCGCTACGCACAGGGGCGATGAGCAGTTCTTC.

There are many counts of this clonotype. The chain joins TRBV12-3 or TRBV12-4 to TRBJ1-1; D gene uncertain. Deletions cut 5 bases from V and 5 bases from J, with 15 bases between. This CDR3 is 14 amino acids long. This chain's CDR3 is CASSTGGSRTEAFF. CDR3 in DNA: TGTGCCAGCAGTACCGGAGGGTCTCGAACTGAAGCTTTCTTT.

This chain joins TRBV12-3 or TRBV12-4 and TRBJ2-1; the D gene is possibly TRBD2 (6 bases). CDR3 length equals 14 residues. V lost 3 bases, J lost 5 bases, and 11 bases lay in between. CDR3 in amino acids: CASSFVRGDNEQFF. CDR3 bases: TGTGCCAGCAGTTTTGTGCGGGGAGACAATGAGCAGTTCTTC.

With regard to this clonotype: Germline is not matched at one junction end, which may reflect a read error. This chain joins TRBV2 and TRBJ2-4; D is perhaps TRBD1 (6 bases). This CDR3 has 13 residues. Germline values: CDR1 SNHLY, CDR2 FYNNEI. In DNA, the CDR3 is TGTGCCAGCGGAACCGGGCTGAGGGACATTAAGTACTTC. This codes for CASGTGLRDIKYF. The whole variable domain, filled in from reference TRBV2 and TRBJ2-4, reads EPEVTQTPSHQVTQMGQEVILRCVPISNHLYFYWYRQILGQKVEFLVSFYNNEISEKSEIFDDQFSVERPDGSNFTLKIRSTKLEDSAMYFCASGTGLRDIKYFGAGTRLSVL.

There are a few counts of this clonotype. This sequence joins TRBV11-2 and TRBJ2-1; D is ambiguous. Trimming took 5 bases from V and 0 from J, leaving 20 bases between them. CDR1 SGHAT and CDR2 FQNNGV come from the germline V gene. CDR3 length: 18 amino acids. CDR3 protein: CASSPGLYRRSSYNEQFF. CDR3 nucleotide sequence: TGTGCCAGCAGCCCTGGCCTCTATAGGCGGAGCTCCTACAATGAGCAGTTCTTC.

The CDR3 protein is CSATVRGTDTQYF. CDR3 bases: TGCAGTGCTACCGTAAGAGGTACAGATACGCAGTATTTT. The chain couples TRBV20-1 to TRBJ2-3; unclear D gene. The germline V gene encodes CDR1 DFQATT and CDR2 SNEGSKA (reference sequence). V was trimmed by 4 bases and J by 3 bases, leaving 11 bases between them. The CDR3 length is 13 residues.